Described below is a single TCR beta chain sequence and its context. The data belong to a study of blood T cell repertoires in COVID-19. Study details: Acute and convalescent COVID-19 specimens originated in the United States, Italy and Spain.

As originally analysed: How many nucleated cells were present was estimated from reference gene primer amplification. The repertoire was sequenced with immunoSEQ multiplex PCR; TCRdb's copy has only in-frame clones and lacks some. The V and J calls and clone size were taken over from that table, and D and trimming were inferred from the DNA. The sample lists about 190,000 clones; about 80% were seen once. Per the germline V gene, CDR1 is LGHDT and CDR2 is YNNKEL (reference sequence). V lost 4 bases to trimming and J lost 6 bases, with 17 bases between them. There are 15 residues in the CDR3. This TCR was sampled from a man in his 60s with acute or convalescent COVID-19. Sequencing input: peripheral blood. The rearrangement uses TRBV3-1 (or the pseudogene TRBV3-2) and TRBJ2-3; weak D call: TRBD1 (6 bases). CDR3 nucleotide sequence: TGTGCCAGCAGCCTCACTAGGGACATGGCGGATACGCAGTATTTT. Protein: CASSLTRDMADTQYF.